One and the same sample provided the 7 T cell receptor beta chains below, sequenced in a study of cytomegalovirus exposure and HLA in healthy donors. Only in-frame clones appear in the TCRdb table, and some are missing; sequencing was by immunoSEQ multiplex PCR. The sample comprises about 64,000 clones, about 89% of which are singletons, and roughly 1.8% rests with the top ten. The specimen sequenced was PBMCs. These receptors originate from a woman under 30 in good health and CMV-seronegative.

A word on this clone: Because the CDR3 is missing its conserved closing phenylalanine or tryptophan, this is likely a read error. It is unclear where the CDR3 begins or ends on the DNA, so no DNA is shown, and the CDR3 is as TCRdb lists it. The chain's CDR3 is CAPRGSTCV. The rearrangement uses TRBV28 and TRBJ2-6; the table's D call, TRBD2, was not checked against the DNA. The CDR3 is 9 residues long, ends included. Germline assignment: CDR1 MDHEN and CDR2 SYDVKM.

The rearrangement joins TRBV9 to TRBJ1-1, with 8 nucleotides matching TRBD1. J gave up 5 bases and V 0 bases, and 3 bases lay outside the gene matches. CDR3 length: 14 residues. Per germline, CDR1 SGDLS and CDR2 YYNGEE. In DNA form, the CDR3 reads TGTGCCAGCAGCGTAGGCAGGGGGCGAACTGAAGCTTTCTTT. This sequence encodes CASSVGRGRTEAFF. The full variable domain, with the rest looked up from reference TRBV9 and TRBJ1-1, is DSGVTQTPKHLITATGQRVTLRCSPRSGDLSVYWYQQSLDQGLQFLIQYYNGEERAKGNILERFSAQQFPDLHSELNLSSLELGDSALYFCASSVGRGRTEAFFGQGTRLTVV.

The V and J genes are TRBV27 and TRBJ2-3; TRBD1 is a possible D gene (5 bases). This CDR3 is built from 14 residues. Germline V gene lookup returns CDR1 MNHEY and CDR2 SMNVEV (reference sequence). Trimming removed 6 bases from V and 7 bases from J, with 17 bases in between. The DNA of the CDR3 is TGTGCCAGCAGAGGGGCGAAACTTTCAAATACGCAGTATTTT. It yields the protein CASRGAKLSNTQYF.

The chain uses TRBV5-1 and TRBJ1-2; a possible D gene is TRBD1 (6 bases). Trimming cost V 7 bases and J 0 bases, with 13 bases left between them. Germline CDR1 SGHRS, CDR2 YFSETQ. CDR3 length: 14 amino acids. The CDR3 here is CASAMDSTNYGYTF. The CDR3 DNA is TGCGCCAGCGCGATGGACAGTACTAACTATGGCTACACCTTC.

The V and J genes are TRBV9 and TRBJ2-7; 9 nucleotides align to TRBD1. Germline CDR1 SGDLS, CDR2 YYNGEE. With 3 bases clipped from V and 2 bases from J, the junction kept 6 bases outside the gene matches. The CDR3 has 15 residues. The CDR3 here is CASSAGQGNTYEQYF. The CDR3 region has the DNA TGTGCCAGCAGCGCCGGACAGGGGAATACCTACGAGCAGTACTTC. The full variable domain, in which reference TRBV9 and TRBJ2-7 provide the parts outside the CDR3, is DSGVTQTPKHLITATGQRVTLRCSPRSGDLSVYWYQQSLDQGLQFLIQYYNGEERAKGNILERFSAQQFPDLHSELNLSSLELGDSALYFCASSAGQGNTYEQYFGPGTRLTVT.

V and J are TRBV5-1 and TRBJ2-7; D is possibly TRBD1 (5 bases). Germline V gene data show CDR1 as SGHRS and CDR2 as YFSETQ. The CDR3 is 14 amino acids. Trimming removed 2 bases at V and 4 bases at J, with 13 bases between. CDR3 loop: CASSLIQQDYEQYF. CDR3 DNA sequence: TGCGCCAGCAGCTTAATCCAACAGGATTACGAGCAGTACTTC.

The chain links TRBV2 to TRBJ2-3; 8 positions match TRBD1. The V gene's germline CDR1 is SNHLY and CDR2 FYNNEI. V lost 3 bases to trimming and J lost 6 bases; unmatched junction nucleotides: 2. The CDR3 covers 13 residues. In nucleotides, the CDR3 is TGTGCCAGCAGTGAGAGGACAGGGGATACGCAGTATTTT. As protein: CASSERTGDTQYF.